The 30 T cell receptor beta chains reported below all come from one sample, sequenced in a study of T cell responses to AZD1222 COVID-19 vaccine. Data came from immunoSEQ multiplex PCR; TCRdb stores just in-frame clones and leaves some out. The repertoire holds about 84,000 clones, with approximately 85% as singletons. The sample in question was peripheral blood, obtained 28 days after the second AZD1222 dose. All receptors derive from an adult who received the AZD1222 COVID-19 vaccine.

This chain connects TRBV7-2 to TRBJ1-1; 10 bases align to TRBD1. Germline V gene sequence: CDR1 SGHTA, CDR2 FQGNSA. This CDR3 contains 16 residues. The V segment lost 3 bases and the J segment 4 bases; nucleotides outside the gene matches: 8. CDR3 loop: CASSFRDRGSRTEAFF. The CDR3 DNA reads TGTGCCAGCAGCTTCCGGGACAGGGGTTCCCGCACTGAAGCTTTCTTT.

This chain uses TRBV6-5 with TRBJ1-5; D gene ambiguous. Trimming took 7 bases from V and 4 from J, leaving 11 bases between them. The CDR3 covers 13 residues. Germline V gives CDR1 MNHEY, CDR2 SVGAGI. In DNA, the CDR3 is TGTGCCAGCAAGGTAGGACCAAATCAGCCCCAGCATTTT. Encoded protein: CASKVGPNQPQHF.

This chain joins TRBV15 and TRBJ1-1; possible D gene TRBD1, 5 bases. Trimming shortened V by 0 bases and J by 11 bases, and 16 bases separated the two germline ends. Germline V gives CDR1 LNHNV, CDR2 YYDKDF (reference sequence). The CDR3 extends over 14 amino acids. This chain's CDR3 is CATSREFRVPEAFF. CDR3 nucleotides: TGTGCCACCAGCAGAGAGTTCAGGGTGCCGGAGGCTTTCTTT.

The gene calls are TRBV10-1 and TRBJ2-5; D is perhaps TRBD2 (6 bases). Germline CDR1 is WNHNN and CDR2 is SYGVQD (reference sequence). The length of the CDR3 is 14 residues. Trimming cost V 0 bases and J 9 bases, with 14 bases left between them. DNA of the CDR3: TGCGCCAGCAGTGAGTCTCGGGGGTTGGGGGCCCAGTACTTC. Protein: CASSESRGLGAQYF.

V and J are TRBV6-6 and TRBJ1-2, with D unresolved. Germline V CDR1 and CDR2: MNHNY, SVGAGI (reference sequence). Trimming stripped 5 bases from V and 0 bases from J, with 13 bases between. The CDR3 loop spans 15 amino acids. The CDR3 DNA reads TGTGCCAGCAGTCGAACGACGGGAGCTAACTATGGCTACACCTTC. This gives the protein CASSRTTGANYGYTF.

The V and J genes are TRBV25-1 and TRBJ2-3, with a tentative D call TRBD2 (6 bases). Germline lookup yields CDR1 MGHDK and CDR2 SYGVNS. Between the trimmed V and J ends, which lost 1 base and 0 bases, there was a span of 8 bases. CDR3 length: 15 residues. The CDR3 DNA is TGTGCCAGCAGTGAATGGAGGGGAAGCACAGATACGCAGTATTTT. As protein: CASSEWRGSTDTQYF.

The gene calls are TRBV19 and TRBJ2-7; no reliable D call. CDR1 and CDR2 (germline): LNHDA, SQIVND (reference sequence). The CDR3 runs to 8 residues. Trimming left V 11 bases short and J 4 bases short, with 3 bases between. DNA of the CDR3: TGTGCCCAATACGAGCAGTACTTC. This sequence encodes CAQYEQYF.

The chain has TRBV2 and TRBJ1-4; D not certain. The CDR3 has 15 residues. Trimming left V 6 bases short and J 3 bases short, with 14 bases between. CDR1 and CDR2 (germline): SNHLY, FYNNEI. CDR3 residues: CASSRVGVSNEKLFF. CDR3 DNA sequence: TGTGCCAGCAGCCGGGTTGGGGTTTCTAATGAAAAACTGTTTTTT.

The rearrangement joins TRBV4-1 to TRBJ2-1; no clear D gene. The V and J ends lost 4 bases and 7 bases respectively, with 8 bases between them. The germline gives CDR1 MGHRA, CDR2 YSYEKL. This CDR3 has 12 amino acids. CDR3 nucleotides: TGCGCCAGCAGCCTTTTACCAAATGAGCAGTTCTTC. The encoded protein is CASSLLPNEQFF.

In DNA, the CDR3 is TGTGCCAGCAGCCAAGGGACTCAGACGTATGAAAAACTGTTTTTT. It codes for CASSQGTQTYEKLFF. V and J are TRBV3-1 (or the pseudogene TRBV3-2) and TRBJ1-4; D not resolved. V was pared by 1 base and J by 6 bases, with 12 bases between. Germline V lookup: CDR1 LGHDT, CDR2 YNNKEL (reference sequence). This CDR3 is built from 15 residues.

The J gene is TRBJ2-2, the V gene TRBV28, with a tentative D call TRBD1 (5 bases). Germline-derived CDR1 and CDR2 are MDHEN and SYDVKM. CDR3 length: 19 residues. The V end was cut by 2 bases, the J end by 1 base, with 20 bases between. CDR3 protein: CASSLDQYYRRQNTGELFF. Here the CDR3 DNA reads TGTGCCAGCAGTTTAGATCAGTATTACAGGAGACAGAACACCGGGGAGCTGTTTTTT. The full variable domain, with the rest looked up from reference TRBV28 and TRBJ2-2, is DVKVTQSSRYLVKRTGEKVFLECVQDMDHENMFWYRQDPGLGLRLIYFSYDVKMKEKGDIPEGYSVSREKKERFSLILESASTNQTSMYLCASSLDQYYRRQNTGELFFGEGSRLTVL.

This sequence joins TRBV27 and TRBJ2-7; 9 positions agree with TRBD1. CDR3 length: 14 residues. V lost 3 bases, J lost 3 bases, and 3 bases stayed unmatched. Germline V gives CDR1 MNHEY, CDR2 SMNVEV (reference sequence). The CDR3 loop reads CASSFRDRDYEQYF. DNA for the CDR3: TGTGCCAGCAGTTTCCGGGACAGGGACTACGAGCAGTACTTC.

This clone has only a few counts. Written as DNA, the CDR3 is TGTGCCAGCAGCTTTACAAGGTACACTGAAGCTTTCTTT. Protein sequence: CASSFTRYTEAFF. V usage is TRBV5-6 and J usage is TRBJ1-1; D not certain. Germline V gene lookup returns CDR1 SGHDT and CDR2 YYEEEE. V was pared by 2 bases and J by 3 bases, with 8 bases between. The CDR3 runs 13 residues.

CDR3 residues: CATSRETSPYVDTQYF. The CDR3 DNA reads TGTGCCACCAGCAGAGAGACCTCCCCTTACGTTGATACGCAGTATTTT. The chain is built from TRBV15 and TRBJ2-3, with D unclear. The V end lost 0 bases, the J end lost 6 bases, and 16 bases lay between the germline ends. This CDR3 is 16 amino acids long. The V gene's germline CDR1 is LNHNV and CDR2 YYDKDF (reference sequence).

This clone has just one count. CDR3 residues: CASSELAGGTDTQYF. The CDR3 DNA follows: TGTGCCAGCAGTGAACTAGCGGGGGGCACAGATACGCAGTATTTT. The chain is built from TRBV2 and TRBJ2-3, with 10 nucleotides matching TRBD2. The CDR3 sequence is 15 residues long. Germline lookup yields CDR1 SNHLY and CDR2 FYNNEI. J gave up 1 base and V 2 bases, and 0 bases lay outside the gene matches.

The V gene is TRBV4-2, the J gene TRBJ2-3, with D possibly being TRBD2 (6 bases). The CDR3 totals 14 residues. V was cut by 2 bases and J by 3 bases, with 9 bases left in between. Germline V gene sequence: CDR1 LGHNA, CDR2 YNFKEQ. The CDR3 loop reads CASSQLLATDTQYF. The CDR3 coding sequence is TGTGCCAGCAGCCAACTTCTAGCGACAGATACGCAGTATTTT.

Of note for this clone: The junction departs from the called germline gene at one end, perhaps through a read error. The J gene is TRBJ2-1, the V gene TRBV6-2 or TRBV6-3, with D possibly matching TRBD2 (5 bases). This CDR3 has 11 amino acids. Looked up from germline, CDR1 is MNHEY and CDR2 is SVGEGT. CDR3 region: CASSYGLLLVF. CDR3 in DNA: TGTGCCAGCAGTTACGGGCTACTACTAGTCTTC.

The rearrangement links TRBV27 to TRBJ1-3; D gene ambiguous. Deletions cut 2 bases from V and 1 base from J, with 12 bases between. The CDR3 loop spans 16 amino acids. Germline V gene data show CDR1 as MNHEY and CDR2 as SMNVEV (reference sequence). The CDR3: CASSLRPPISGNTIYF. CDR3 nucleotide sequence: TGTGCCAGCAGTTTACGTCCACCAATATCTGGAAACACCATATATTTT.

This clone was seen just once. The chain is built from TRBV6-5 and TRBJ1-1; 7 bases are a match to TRBD1. The CDR3 runs 13 residues. The germline V gene encodes CDR1 MNHEY and CDR2 SVGAGI. The trim removed 10 bases at V and 2 bases at J, leaving 7 bases unmatched. The DNA of the CDR3 is TGTGCCACCCTCTACAGGGGAAACACTGAAGCTTTCTTT. Amino acid sequence: CATLYRGNTEAFF.

This clone was seen just once. In DNA form, the CDR3 reads TGTGCCAGCAGCCTGGACAGACGATTAGCCAAAAACATTCAGTACTTC. Protein: CASSLDRRLAKNIQYF. V and J are TRBV11-2 and TRBJ2-4; perhaps TRBD1 as D (6 bases). The V gene's germline CDR1 is SGHAT and CDR2 FQNNGV. This CDR3 contains 16 residues. V was shortened by 5 bases and J by 0 bases, with 14 bases between the two germline ends. The variable domain in full, completed from reference TRBV11-2 and TRBJ2-4, reads EAGVAQSPRYKIIEKRQSVAFWCNPISGHATLYWYQQILGQGPKLLIQFQNNGVVDDSQLPKDRFSAERLKGVDSTLKIQPAKLEDSAVYLCASSLDRRLAKNIQYFGAGTRLSVL.

This rearrangement joins TRBV3-1 (or the pseudogene TRBV3-2) to TRBJ1-3; 7 bases match TRBD1. This CDR3 has 17 residues. In germline, CDR1 is LGHDT, CDR2 YNNKEL (reference sequence). V shed 2 bases, J shed 0 bases, and the junction held 7 bases outside the gene matches. This CDR3 is CASSQFPRGSSGNTIYF. The DNA of the CDR3 is TGTGCCAGCAGCCAATTCCCCAGGGGGAGCTCTGGAAACACCATATATTTT.

J is TRBJ1-2 and V is TRBV5-4; D is undetermined. This CDR3 has 12 amino acids. V was clipped by 3 bases and J by 8 bases, with 11 bases between them. The V gene's germline CDR1 is SGHNT and CDR2 YYREEE (reference sequence). In nucleotides, the CDR3 is TGTGCCAGCAGCTCCGCGGTGTCGGGCTACACCTTC. It is translated as CASSSAVSGYTF.

This sequence joins TRBV7-9 and TRBJ2-2, with D perhaps matching TRBD1 (6 bases). Germline V gene lookup returns CDR1 SEHNR and CDR2 FQNEAQ (reference sequence). The CDR3 loop spans 14 amino acids. V was cut by 5 bases and J by 0 bases, with 7 bases left in between. In nucleotides, the CDR3 is TGTGCCAGCAGCCGGGACACGAACACCGGGGAGCTGTTTTTT. Its translation is CASSRDTNTGELFF.

This CDR3 is CASSISAQNTEAFF. CDR3 coding DNA: TGTGCCAGTAGTATAAGTGCTCAGAACACTGAAGCTTTCTTT. V gene TRBV19 combines with J gene TRBJ1-1; no clear D gene. The CDR3 spans 14 residues. The germline gives CDR1 LNHDA, CDR2 SQIVND (reference sequence). Trimming took off 2 bases at V and 1 base at J, with 8 bases between the two ends.

In DNA form, the CDR3 reads TGTGCCATCACCCCGGACAGGGCCCTATTTCTGAACACTGAAGCTTTCTTT. Amino acids: CAITPDRALFLNTEAFF. The J gene is TRBJ1-1, the V gene TRBV10-3, with 8 bases that match TRBD1. The CDR3 loop spans 17 amino acids. V was clipped by 7 bases and J by 0 bases; unmatched bases: 13. CDR1 is ENHRY, CDR2 SYGVKD, per germline.

J is TRBJ1-1 and V is TRBV12-3 or TRBV12-4; the D is unclear. CDR3 length: 12 amino acids. The V end lost 3 bases, the J end lost 4 bases, and 6 bases lay between the germline ends. The CDR3 DNA is TGTGCCAGCAGTTTTGTTGGCACTGAAGCTTTCTTT. Encoded protein: CASSFVGTEAFF.

CDR3 protein: CASSEPPGTTADGYTF. The CDR3 region has the DNA TGTGCCAGCAGCGAGCCCCCGGGGACAACAGCGGATGGCTACACCTTC. This chain uses TRBV9 with TRBJ1-2, with D possibly being TRBD1 (6 bases). CDR1 is SGDLS and CDR2 is YYNGEE in the germline V gene. The CDR3 is 16 amino acids. V was pared by 3 bases and J by 6 bases, with 21 bases between.

The genes are TRBV7-8 and TRBJ2-7, with 9 bases aligning to TRBD1. Germline CDR1 is SGHVS and CDR2 is FQNEAQ. The CDR3 loop spans 14 amino acids. With 10 bases clipped from V and 7 bases from J, the junction kept 14 bases outside the gene matches. The CDR3 DNA sequence: TGTGCCACCTCCCGGGGGGACAGGGTTGTAGAGCAGTACTTC. Encoded protein: CATSRGDRVVEQYF. Based on the CDR3 plus reference TRBV7-8 and TRBJ2-7, the full variable domain is GAGVSQSPRYKVAKRGQDVALRCDPISGHVSLFWYQQALGQGPEFLTYFQNEAQLDKSGLPSDRFFAERPEGSVSTLKIQRTQQEDSAVYLCATSRGDRVVEQYFGPGTRLTVT.

The gene calls are TRBV5-4 and TRBJ1-1; no definite D call. Germline V lookup: CDR1 SGHNT, CDR2 YYREEE (reference sequence). Trimming left V 4 bases short and J 0 bases short, with 4 bases between. This CDR3 region has 12 residues. The CDR3 coding sequence is TGTGCCAGCAGCCAAATGAACACTGAAGCTTTCTTT. Translating gives CASSQMNTEAFF.

This sequence joins TRBV6-6 and TRBJ2-7, with 13 bases lining up with TRBD2. Germline loops: CDR1 MNHNY, CDR2 SVGAGI (reference sequence). The CDR3 spans 15 residues. After removal of 5 bases from V and 4 bases from J, the junction contained 5 bases not matched to a gene. The CDR3 nucleotides read TGTGCCAGCAGTCCCGGGACTAGCGGGAATTACGAGCAGTACTTC. This codes for CASSPGTSGNYEQYF.